A single sample is the source of the 18 T cell receptor beta chains below, sequenced in a study of T cell responses to AZD1222 COVID-19 vaccine. Sequencing used immunoSEQ multiplex PCR; TCRdb keeps in-frame clones, though not all of them. The sample has 160,000 or so clones, roughly nine tenths seen once; the top ten hold approximately 1.1%. The sequencing here drew on peripheral blood, taken 28 days after the second AZD1222 dose. All receptors derive from an adult who received the AZD1222 COVID-19 vaccine.

The chain joins TRBV7-8 to TRBJ1-1; 7 bases agree with TRBD1. Looked up from germline, CDR1 is SGHVS and CDR2 is FQNEAQ. Germline trimming cut 0 bases from V and 4 bases from J; bases unmatched to any gene: 8. The CDR3 has 16 residues. The CDR3 loop reads CASSLARGRGSTEAFF. The CDR3 bases are TGTGCCAGCAGCTTAGCGAGGGGGCGAGGCAGCACTGAAGCTTTCTTT.

The chain recombines TRBV7-9 with TRBJ2-2, with 11 nucleotides matching TRBD2. J was trimmed by 7 bases and V by 5 bases; bases with no gene match: 9. The germline gives CDR1 SEHNR, CDR2 FQNEAQ (reference sequence). This CDR3 spans 16 amino acids. CDR3 DNA: TGTGCCAGCAGCCTAGGGACTAGCGGCGGCGGCGGGGAGCTGTTTTTT. This sequence encodes CASSLGTSGGGGELFF.

The chain has TRBV18 and TRBJ2-1; 16 nucleotides agree with TRBD2. The germline gives CDR1 KGHSH, CDR2 LQKENI. V dropped 3 bases and J dropped 2; count of bases not matched to a gene: 4. CDR3 length equals 18 residues. The CDR3: CASSPLGTSGGAYNEQFF. CDR3 nucleotides: TGTGCCAGCTCACCCCTTGGGACTAGCGGGGGGGCCTACAATGAGCAGTTCTTC.

The chain employs TRBV6-5 and TRBJ1-1; possibly TRBD1 for D (5 bases). The CDR3 loop spans 15 amino acids. Germline CDR1 MNHEY, CDR2 SVGAGI. The V gene lost 0 bases and the J gene lost 0 bases, with 8 bases spanning the gap. This CDR3 reads CASSYSQGLNTEAFF. CDR3 nucleotides: TGTGCCAGCAGTTACTCCCAGGGTTTGAACACTGAAGCTTTCTTT.

This clone was detected a few times. This sequence joins TRBV6-5 and TRBJ1-2; possible D gene TRBD1, 5 bases. This CDR3 has 13 amino acids. Germline loops: CDR1 MNHEY, CDR2 SVGAGI. Between the trimmed V and J ends, which lost 6 bases and 3 bases, there was a span of 11 bases. The CDR3 sequence: CASRIGTDYGYTF. CDR3 coding DNA: TGTGCCAGCAGGATAGGGACGGACTATGGCTACACCTTC.

The J gene is TRBJ1-1, the V gene TRBV29-1; D is uncertain. The germline V gene has CDR1 SQVTM and CDR2 ANQGSEA. Between the trimmed V and J ends, which lost 1 base and 4 bases, there was a span of 10 bases. The CDR3 sequence is 13 residues long. CDR3 in amino acids: CSVEGRERTEAFF. The CDR3 DNA reads TGCAGCGTTGAAGGAAGGGAGCGCACTGAAGCTTTCTTT.

The V and J genes are TRBV2 and TRBJ1-5; the D gene is possibly TRBD1 (6 bases). This CDR3 spans 16 amino acids. Deletions cut 6 bases from V and 5 bases from J, with 20 bases between. Germline lookup yields CDR1 SNHLY and CDR2 FYNNEI. The CDR3 spells CASSQGGQGWHQPQHF. Written as DNA, the CDR3 is TGTGCCAGCAGCCAAGGCGGTCAGGGGTGGCATCAGCCCCAGCATTTT.

The chain combines TRBV10-3 with TRBJ1-2; 9 positions match TRBD1. CDR3 length: 14 residues. V lost 6 bases to trimming and J lost 4 bases; unmatched junction nucleotides: 6. Germline V gives CDR1 ENHRY, CDR2 SYGVKD. CDR3 coding DNA: TGTGCCATCAGCTACAGGGGGCCTGGCTATGGCTACACCTTC. As protein: CAISYRGPGYGYTF.

The chain recombines TRBV19 with TRBJ1-2; the D gene is possibly TRBD1 (6 bases). The CDR3 consists of 13 residues. Germline V lookup: CDR1 LNHDA, CDR2 SQIVND (reference sequence). Trimming took off 5 bases at V and 5 bases at J, with 12 bases between the two ends. CDR3 nucleotides: TGTGCCAGTAGTCTTAGGACAGCTTATGGCTACACCTTC. Encoded protein: CASSLRTAYGYTF.

To note about this clone: At one boundary the junction diverges from the germline segment, which might be a read error. The J gene is TRBJ1-2, the V gene TRBV12-3 or TRBV12-4, with D hard to call. The CDR3 has 11 residues. The CDR3 coding sequence is TGTGCCAGCAGTTTGTATGCCAGACCGTCCTTC. Translated, it gives CASSLYARPSF.

The V and J genes are TRBV2 and TRBJ1-6; D ambiguous. This CDR3 is 16 amino acids long. V was shortened by 1 base and J by 5 bases, with 12 bases between the two germline ends. CDR1 and CDR2 from the germline V gene are SNHLY and FYNNEI. CDR3 DNA: TGTGCCAGCAGTGAAGGCGGGGTCAGAAATAATTCACCCCTCCACTTT. Translated: CASSEGGVRNNSPLHF.

The V gene is TRBV9, the J gene TRBJ2-2, with a tentative D call TRBD1 (6 bases). Trimming left V 0 bases short and J 7 bases short, with 13 bases between. The CDR3 totals 15 residues. Germline CDR1 and CDR2: SGDLS and YYNGEE. The CDR3 is CASSVGSVRGGELFF. CDR3 coding DNA: TGTGCCAGCAGCGTAGGAAGTGTCAGGGGCGGGGAGCTGTTTTTT.

CDR3 in DNA: TGTGCCAGTAGTATAGAAGGGGTAATGGAGGCTTTCTTT. Translated, it gives CASSIEGVMEAFF. The chain employs TRBV19 and TRBJ1-1, with D maybe TRBD1 (5 bases). Trimming removed 0 bases from V and 11 bases from J, with 13 bases in between. Germline V gives CDR1 LNHDA, CDR2 SQIVND (reference sequence). CDR3 length: 13 residues.

This clone was picked up many times. This sequence joins TRBV6-5 and TRBJ1-1; D uncertain. Germline-derived CDR1 and CDR2 are MNHEY and SVGAGI. The CDR3 consists of 12 residues. Trimming removed 5 bases at V and 8 bases at J, with 12 bases between. The CDR3 loop is CASSPRRREAFF. The CDR3 nucleotides are TGTGCCAGCAGTCCTCGCCGACGCGAAGCTTTCTTT.

The chain combines TRBV6-6 with TRBJ1-2, with no clear D. Deletions cut 5 bases from V and 7 bases from J, with 8 bases between. The CDR3 has 11 amino acids. The germline V gene encodes CDR1 MNHNY and CDR2 SVGAGI (reference sequence). CDR3 amino acids: CASSPRGGYTF. The CDR3 DNA sequence: TGTGCCAGCAGTCCCCGGGGTGGCTACACCTTC.

The rearrangement joins TRBV6-6 to TRBJ2-3; 7 positions agree with TRBD2. V lost 6 bases to trimming and J lost 5 bases; unmatched junction nucleotides: 8. The CDR3 runs 14 residues. Germline CDR1 reads MNHNY; CDR2 reads SVGAGI (reference sequence). Written as DNA, the CDR3 is TGTGCCAGCAGGATGTCCGGGGGGATAGATACGCAGTATTTT. Encoded protein: CASRMSGGIDTQYF.

The chain combines TRBV12-3 or TRBV12-4 with TRBJ1-2; D unresolved. V lost 5 bases and J 10 bases, leaving 14 bases between the germline ends. This CDR3 has 12 residues. The CDR3 DNA sequence: TGTGCCAGCAGTCCCTGGACGGCCTCCTACACCTTC. Amino acids: CASSPWTASYTF.

The CDR3: CASSRGSSYNSPLHF. DNA of the CDR3: TGTGCCAGCAGCAGAGGGAGCTCCTATAATTCACCCCTCCACTTT. This chain connects TRBV7-2 to TRBJ1-6; D is unresolved. Per the germline V gene, CDR1 is SGHTA and CDR2 is FQGNSA. The germline V and J ends were trimmed by 5 bases and 0 bases, with 8 bases remaining between them. The CDR3 has 15 residues.